This T cell receptor (beta chain) was identified in a study of T cell responses to AZD1222 COVID-19 vaccine. This CDR3 region has 13 residues. Deletions cut 5 bases from V and 13 bases from J, with 20 bases between. Germline V lookup: CDR1 MNHNY, CDR2 SVGAGI (reference sequence). Assay: immunoSEQ multiplex PCR; the TCRdb copy retains only in-frame clones and omits some. The sample has approximately 140,000 clones, roughly 92% seen once. On this clone: Its antigen remains unidentified.

Findings and caveats of the study: Reports say nearly half of spike-specific TCRs go after unmutated variant regions.

The sample was peripheral blood, taken 28 days after the second AZD1222 dose. The receptor was derived from an adult who received the AZD1222 COVID-19 vaccine. The chain uses TRBV6-6 and TRBJ1-2, with no clear D. The CDR3 sequence is CASSPVPSMAITF. The CDR3, as DNA: TGTGCCAGCAGTCCCGTGCCGAGTATGGCCATCACCTTC.